The TCR beta chain under discussion was sequenced for a study of T-cell memory formation after mild COVID-19 (dated by TCRdb to the early 2020s). A note on the overall study: Most TCR sequence clusters were specific to one of the two donors. T-cell clones expanding and contracting after mild COVID-19 in a couple of donors were tracked by longitudinal TCRalpha and TCRbeta repertoire sequencing. Two young, previously healthy adult volunteers, one female and one male, were included in the cohort.

TCRdb records Illumina NovaSeq 6000 as the sequencer. TCRalpha and TCRbeta cDNA libraries were built by 5'RACE with constant-segment primers, adding sample barcodes and unique molecular identifiers. Trizol reagent was used to extract RNA from every sample. Libraries were amplified in two PCR steps, with a second sample barcode and Illumina TruSeq adapters added in the second step. The libraries were sequenced on an Illumina NovaSeq using 2 x 150 bp paired-end reads. The paper's processing steps were these. The reads were demultiplexed and collapsed into UMI-guided consensus sequences using migec v1.2.7. Using mixcr v2.1.11, UMI consensuses were aligned to TRA and TRB V and J templates and then assembled into clonotypes. A clonotype was counted as expanded or contracted only if both edgeR and NoisET called the change significant, with noise models trained on biological replicates. For edgeR calls, a false discovery rate-adjusted p below 0.01 and a log2 fold-change threshold of 1 were applied. PCA with hierarchical clustering of max-normalized trajectories of the 1000 most abundant clonotypes was used as exploratory dynamics analysis. Each responding clone was given a CD4 or CD8 phenotype based on the CD4+ and CD8+ repertoires, which had been sequenced separately. The public reads were reprocessed in TCRdb via fastp at Q25 and MiXCR, keeping in-frame beta chains. Identical CDR3 protein sequences are pooled into one entry, listed with their most common genes and DNA. TCRdb's processing, not the authors' own work, is the source of the V and J calls. The sample table holds some 250,000 distinct CDR3 sequences, of which about a sixth were seen once. Of the sample, roughly 23% falls within the top ten clones.

This clonotype was detected once. Its recognized antigen is unknown. No much larger clonotype is one base removed from it; base qualities were not supplied. A single read offers scant evidence. Here V drops 5 bases and J drops 0 bases, and the junction holds 11 bases not matched to any gene. CDR1 and CDR2 were assigned from the germline V gene as SGHVS and FQNEAQ. There are 18 amino acids in the CDR3, from cysteine to phenylalanine inclusive. Solely the CDR3 DNA is kept, with 54 bases framed from the first base. What the study reported, not specific to this receptor: The second-wave clones that peaked on day 37 were not confirmed to be SARS-CoV-2 specific. Clones that contracted from day 15 to 85 showed balanced CD4/CD8 phenotypes, whereas a second wave of clones that expanded from day 15 to 37 leaned towards CD4+. Contracting CD4+ clones were found mainly in CM and EM memory subsets, while CD8+ clones were enriched in EMRA. The study covered only a couple of mild cases, and larger cohorts including severe cases with pre-infection samples were considered necessary. Some responding clones were detected in pre-infection memory, which suggested that pre-existing cross-reactive memory T cells had joined the SARS-CoV-2 response.

PBMCs were isolated by Ficoll-Paque density gradient centrifugation. This receptor was identified in a man between 18 and 29 years old who had mild COVID-19 (a few samples of this study predate the infection). The sample titles of this study are shuffled in the database, so cell type and time point are left out; the donor was told from shared clones. This sequence uses TRBV7-8 and TRBJ1-4, with 8 junctional bases fitting TRBD1. The sequencing input was PBMCs or a T cell subset sorted from them (not recorded which). For the CDR3, the sequence is CASSPNRGVTPTNEKLFF. At the DNA level, the sequence is TGTGCCAGCAGCCCTAACAGGGGGGTTACGCCAACTAATGAAAAACTGTTTTTT.